This T cell receptor beta chain was profiled in a study of blood T cell repertoires in COVID-19. In the study overall: T cells, B-cell-depleted T cells, or PBMCs provided the cDNA or gDNA that served as material.

The V and J ends lost 4 bases and 7 bases, in that order; junction bases with no gene match: 13. Germline loops: CDR1 SGDLS, CDR2 YYNGEE. CDR3 length: 15 residues. Original processing notes: By means of reference gene primer amplification, nucleated cell counts were estimated. Using immunoSEQ multiplex PCR, the repertoire was profiled, and TCRdb retains in-frame clones only, with some absent. V, J and clone size were drawn from that table, and D and trimming were deduced from the DNA. The profile shows around 140,000 clones, about 77% of them singletons. Sequenced material: peripheral blood. The chain links TRBV9 to TRBJ2-7, with TRBD1 identical over 8 bases. This TCR was sampled from a woman aged 45-60 years with active or convalescent COVID-19. Written as DNA, the CDR3 is TGTGCCAGCAGCCCCAGACAGGGGATAGACCGGGAGCAGTACTTC. Protein: CASSPRQGIDREQYF.